Each of the 21 T cell receptor beta chains below was sequenced from the same sample in a study of T-cell reconstitution after alpha-beta-depleted transplantation in children. For TCRbeta, the library was prepared with unique molecular identifiers. A single record per CDR3 protein comes from TCRdb applying MiXCR to the PCR reads. The sample yields 120,000 or so distinct CDR3 sequences, roughly 24% seen once. The material sequenced was PBMCs, mostly from graft donor cells, taken 180 days after TCRalphabeta/CD19-depleted stem cell transplant. The origin of the receptors is a male patient aged 2 to 9 who had a stem cell transplant for chronic granulomatous disease, so the T cells may come from the graft donor.

This clonotype was picked up many times. The genes are TRBV28 and TRBJ2-3; 9 bases line up with TRBD2. The CDR3 is 15 residues long. Germline CDR1 MDHEN, CDR2 SYDVKM. The junction had 10 bases not matched to a gene; V was cut back by 6 bases and J by 6 bases. DNA of the CDR3: TGTGCCAGCAGAGCGGGTAGCGGGAGTTGGGATACGCAGTATTTT. Its translation is CASRAGSGSWDTQYF.

The rearrangement joins TRBV6-5 to TRBJ2-2; 7 bases map to TRBD1. This CDR3 contains 15 residues. Germline V gene data show CDR1 as MNHEY and CDR2 as SVGAGI. V lost 0 bases, J lost 5 bases, and 3 bases stayed unmatched. The CDR3 coding sequence is TGTGCCAGCAGTTACTCGGGCAGGGGGACCGGGGAGCTGTTTTTT. Translating gives CASSYSGRGTGELFF.

This clonotype showed up many times. The rearrangement uses TRBV6-6 and TRBJ2-7; no clear D gene. CDR1 is MNHNY, CDR2 SVGAGI, per germline (reference sequence). Trimming cost V 3 bases and J 2 bases, with 2 bases left between them. The CDR3 is made up of 11 amino acids. The chain's CDR3 is CASSYTYEQYF. DNA of the CDR3: TGTGCCAGCAGTTATACCTACGAGCAGTACTTC.

The J gene is TRBJ2-3, the V gene TRBV20-1; TRBD2 matches at 11 bases. V was pared by 3 bases and J by 3 bases, with 5 bases of the junction left unmatched. Per the germline V gene, CDR1 is DFQATT and CDR2 is SNEGSKA (reference sequence). The CDR3 is 15 residues long. Here the CDR3 reads CSASNSGGATDTQYF. CDR3 sequence (DNA): TGCAGTGCTAGTAATAGCGGGGGGGCAACAGATACGCAGTATTTT.

This chain connects TRBV27 to TRBJ2-1; D is unclear. V lost 5 bases and J lost 8, with 16 bases in between. Germline CDR1 reads MNHEY; CDR2 reads SMNVEV (reference sequence). The CDR3 is 14 residues long. CDR3 coding DNA: TGTGCCAGCAGTCGCACCGGTCCGAACGATGAGCAGTTCTTC. As protein: CASSRTGPNDEQFF.

The V and J genes are TRBV10-2 and TRBJ2-1; D might be TRBD2 (5 bases). CDR3 length: 17 residues. Germline V gene sequence: CDR1 WSHSY, CDR2 SAAADI. V gave up 9 bases and J gave up 0 bases, with 21 bases separating them. The CDR3 reads CASIASGPMPSYNEQFF. DNA for the CDR3: TGCGCCAGTATAGCCAGCGGACCGATGCCCTCCTACAATGAGCAGTTCTTC.

Concerning this clonotype itself: One junction end does not reproduce the germline sequence, and a read error may be involved. The J gene is TRBJ2-5, the V gene TRBV7-7; D gene unclear. The CDR3 runs 14 residues. The V gene's germline CDR1 is SSHAT and CDR2 FNYEAQ (reference sequence). The CDR3 here is CASSPKGHQETQYF. CDR3 bases: TGTGCTAGCAGCCCGAAAGGGCACCAAGAGACCCAGTACTTC.

This clonotype occurred a few times. The chain recombines TRBV12-3 or TRBV12-4 with TRBJ2-1, with D hard to call. The CDR3 totals 13 residues. Trimming cost V 5 bases and J 7 bases, with 12 bases left between them. The CDR3 protein is CASSIMYGNEQFF. CDR3 DNA: TGTGCCAGCAGTATCATGTACGGGAATGAGCAGTTCTTC.

This clonotype was counted many times. V gene TRBV20-1 combines with J gene TRBJ2-7; D is possibly TRBD2 (6 bases). V was pared by 4 bases and J by 4 bases, with 14 bases between. Germline V gene lookup returns CDR1 DFQATT and CDR2 SNEGSKA (reference sequence). This CDR3 is built from 13 residues. Here the CDR3 DNA reads TGCAGTGCTACCCGGGACGGGAGATACGAGCAGTACTTC. Amino acid sequence: CSATRDGRYEQYF.

Ten or more counts support this clonotype. The V gene is TRBV15, the J gene TRBJ2-7; 8 nucleotides align to TRBD1. The CDR3 has 14 amino acids. Trimming at V came to 5 bases and at J to 0 bases, leaving 3 bases not matched to a gene. Germline V gene data show CDR1 as LNHNV and CDR2 as YYDKDF (reference sequence). This chain's CDR3 is CATSYDRGSYEQYF. The CDR3 DNA reads as TGTGCCACCAGCTACGACAGGGGCTCCTACGAGCAGTACTTC.

This clonotype was seen more than once but under ten times. The V and J genes are TRBV7-2 and TRBJ2-7, with D unresolved. The V gene's germline CDR1 is SGHTA and CDR2 FQGNSA. The length of the CDR3 is 13 residues. The V and J ends lost 0 bases and 4 bases respectively, with 7 bases between them. The CDR3 here is CASSLATNYEQYF. Written as DNA, the CDR3 is TGTGCCAGCAGCTTAGCGACAAATTACGAGCAGTACTTC.

This sequence joins TRBV6-5 and TRBJ1-1, with D perhaps matching TRBD1 (5 bases). Trimming took off 4 bases at V and 3 bases at J, with 12 bases between the two ends. The CDR3 loop spans 14 amino acids. From germline, CDR1 is MNHEY and CDR2 SVGAGI. The CDR3 loop reads CASSSDTGYTEAFF. The CDR3 DNA follows: TGTGCCAGCAGTTCGGACACCGGGTACACTGAAGCTTTCTTT.

This clonotype has just one count. The chain couples TRBV20-1 to TRBJ1-5; D not certain. The ends were cut back, 1 base at V and 4 bases at J, with 11 bases in the middle. Germline V gene lookup returns CDR1 DFQATT and CDR2 SNEGSKA (reference sequence). The CDR3 is made up of 14 amino acids. The CDR3 protein is CSARVADPNQPQHF. CDR3 bases: TGCAGTGCTAGAGTGGCTGACCCAAATCAGCCCCAGCATTTT.

This clonotype came up a few times. This sequence joins TRBV19 and TRBJ2-4; 9 positions agree with TRBD2. This CDR3 has 17 residues. Germline CDR1 reads LNHDA; CDR2 reads SQIVND (reference sequence). Germline trimming cut 5 bases from V and 2 bases from J; bases unmatched to any gene: 10. CDR3 loop: CASSGRSGSLTKNIQYF. The CDR3 nucleotides are TGTGCCAGTAGTGGGCGTAGCGGGAGTTTAACCAAAAACATTCAGTACTTC.

This clonotype has a count of ten or more. V is TRBV7-2 and J is TRBJ2-3; TRBD2 matches 13 bases. The CDR3 covers 15 residues. CDR1 and CDR2 from the germline V gene are SGHTA and FQGNSA. The ends lost 4 bases at V and 11 bases at J; junction bases unmatched: 9. DNA of the CDR3: TGTGCCAGCAGCTCGGACGGACTAGCGGGGGTCATGCAGTATTTT. It translates to CASSSDGLAGVMQYF.

This clonotype occurred many times. The rearrangement joins TRBV6-1 to TRBJ2-3, with TRBD2 matching over 7 bases. Germline CDR1 is MNHNS and CDR2 is SASEGT. The CDR3 contains 15 residues. Trimming cost V 4 bases and J 4 bases; bases outside gene matches: 8. CDR3 DNA sequence: TGTGCCAGCAGTGCTGGACTAGTCGGCGCAGATACGCAGTATTTT. Residues: CASSAGLVGADTQYF.

This clonotype was picked up many times. The chain combines TRBV11-2 with TRBJ2-3, with 15 bases that match TRBD2. With V trimmed by 4 bases and J by 4 bases, 6 bases remained unmatched. The CDR3 runs 17 residues. Germline CDR1 SGHAT, CDR2 FQNNGV. CDR3 loop: CASSSWTSGGAADTQYF. Here the CDR3 DNA reads TGTGCCAGCAGCTCCTGGACTAGCGGGGGGGCCGCAGATACGCAGTATTTT. The complete variable domain, with remaining parts taken from reference TRBV11-2 and TRBJ2-3, reads EAGVAQSPRYKIIEKRQSVAFWCNPISGHATLYWYQQILGQGPKLLIQFQNNGVVDDSQLPKDRFSAERLKGVDSTLKIQPAKLEDSAVYLCASSSWTSGGAADTQYFGPGTRLTVL.

The chain recombines TRBV6-5 with TRBJ2-3; TRBD2 matches 7 bases. CDR3 size: 18 residues. Trimming removed 2 bases from V and 1 base from J; junction bases left unmatched: 12. Germline values: CDR1 MNHEY, CDR2 SVGAGI. The CDR3 reads CASSYPTGTTNRTDTQYF. Here the CDR3 DNA reads TGTGCCAGCAGTTACCCTACCGGGACTACCAATCGCACAGATACGCAGTATTTT.

This clonotype was seen only a few times. V gene TRBV7-2 combines with J gene TRBJ2-1; 8 nucleotides line up with TRBD1. The CDR3 has 15 residues. From germline, CDR1 is SGHTA and CDR2 FQGNSA. The V segment lost 2 bases and the J segment 1 base; nucleotides outside the gene matches: 1. The CDR3 sequence is CASSLWTGSYNEQFF. The DNA of the CDR3 is TGTGCCAGCAGCTTATGGACAGGGTCCTACAATGAGCAGTTCTTC.

The chain links TRBV4-3 to TRBJ1-6; TRBD1 aligns across 7 bases. The V segment lost 2 bases and the J segment 8 bases; nucleotides outside the gene matches: 6. Per germline, CDR1 LGHNA and CDR2 YSLEER. The CDR3 is made up of 15 amino acids. The CDR3 loop reads CASSQSRQGDSPLHF. CDR3 nucleotide sequence: TGCGCCAGCAGCCAATCGCGACAGGGCGATTCACCCCTCCACTTT.

The gene calls are TRBV29-1 and TRBJ2-3, with a weak D call TRBD2 (5 bases). Germline CDR1 reads SQVTM; CDR2 reads ANQGSEA. The CDR3 contains 14 residues. V shed 4 bases and J shed 5 bases, with 16 bases lying between them. The CDR3, as DNA: TGCAGCGTTGGTCCCGGACTGGTTGTAGATACGCAGTATTTT. Its translation: CSVGPGLVVDTQYF.